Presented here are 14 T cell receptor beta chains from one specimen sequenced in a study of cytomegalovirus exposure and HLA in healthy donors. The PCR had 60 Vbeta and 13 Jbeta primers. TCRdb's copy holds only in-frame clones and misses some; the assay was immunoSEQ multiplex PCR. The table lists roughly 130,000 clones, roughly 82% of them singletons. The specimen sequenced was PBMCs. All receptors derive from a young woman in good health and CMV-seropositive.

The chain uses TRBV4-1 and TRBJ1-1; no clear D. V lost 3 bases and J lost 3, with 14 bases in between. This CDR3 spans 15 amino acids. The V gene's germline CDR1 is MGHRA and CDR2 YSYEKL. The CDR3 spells CASSQAREAHTEAFF. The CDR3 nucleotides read TGCGCCAGCAGCCAGGCTCGCGAGGCCCACACTGAAGCTTTCTTT.

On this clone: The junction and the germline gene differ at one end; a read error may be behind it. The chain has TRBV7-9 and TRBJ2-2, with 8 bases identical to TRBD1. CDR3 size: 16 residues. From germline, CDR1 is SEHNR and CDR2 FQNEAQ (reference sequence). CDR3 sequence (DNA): TGTTCCAGCCAGGTCCGTCCGGGACAGGCTACCGGGGAGCTGTTTTTT. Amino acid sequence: CSSQVRPGQATGELFF.

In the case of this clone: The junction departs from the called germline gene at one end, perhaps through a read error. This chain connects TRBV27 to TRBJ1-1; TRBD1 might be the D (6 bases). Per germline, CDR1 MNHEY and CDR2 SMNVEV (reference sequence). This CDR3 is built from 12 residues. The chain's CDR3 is CVSTLRTGEAFF. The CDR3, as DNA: TGTGTCAGCACTCTACGCACAGGGGAAGCTTTCTTT.

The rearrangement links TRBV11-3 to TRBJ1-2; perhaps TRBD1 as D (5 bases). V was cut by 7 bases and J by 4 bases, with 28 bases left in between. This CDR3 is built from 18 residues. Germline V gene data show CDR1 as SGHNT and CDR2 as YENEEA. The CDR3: CASTPQRDRGDLPYGYTF. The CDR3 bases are TGTGCCAGCACCCCCCAACGCGACCGGGGGGATTTGCCCTATGGCTACACCTTC. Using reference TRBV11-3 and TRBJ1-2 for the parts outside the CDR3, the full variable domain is EAGVVQSPRYKIIEKKQPVAFWCNPISGHNTLYWYLQNLGQGPELLIRYENEEAVDDSQLPKDRFSAERLKGVDSTLKIQPAELGDSAVYLCASTPQRDRGDLPYGYTFGSGTRLTVV.

The CDR3 is CASSVESTDTQYF. The DNA for the CDR3 is TGTGCCAGCAGTGTAGAGAGCACAGATACGCAGTATTTT. This chain connects TRBV2 to TRBJ2-3; D is uncertain. CDR3 length equals 13 residues. CDR1 and CDR2 (germline): SNHLY, FYNNEI. The V end lost 4 bases, the J end lost 0 bases, and 5 bases lay between the germline ends.

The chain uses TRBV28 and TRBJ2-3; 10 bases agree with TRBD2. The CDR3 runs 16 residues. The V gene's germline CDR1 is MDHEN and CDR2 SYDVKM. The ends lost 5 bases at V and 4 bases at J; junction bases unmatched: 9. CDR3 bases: TGTGCCAGCAGTGCAACCGGGACTAGCGACGCAGATACGCAGTATTTT. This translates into CASSATGTSDADTQYF.

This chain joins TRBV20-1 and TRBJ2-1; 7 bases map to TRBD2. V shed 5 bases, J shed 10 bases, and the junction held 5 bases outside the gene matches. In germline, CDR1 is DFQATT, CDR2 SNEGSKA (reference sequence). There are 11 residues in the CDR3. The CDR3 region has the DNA TGCAGTGCTTCGCAGGGAGGGGAGCAGTTCTTC. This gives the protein CSASQGGEQFF.

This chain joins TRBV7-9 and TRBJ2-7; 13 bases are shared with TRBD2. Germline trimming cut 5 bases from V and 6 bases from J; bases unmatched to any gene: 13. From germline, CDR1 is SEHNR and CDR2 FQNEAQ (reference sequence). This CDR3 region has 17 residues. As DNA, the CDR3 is TGTGCCAGCAGCCCCCCGCCTAGACTAGCGGGGGGACGCGAGCAGTACTTC. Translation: CASSPPPRLAGGREQYF.

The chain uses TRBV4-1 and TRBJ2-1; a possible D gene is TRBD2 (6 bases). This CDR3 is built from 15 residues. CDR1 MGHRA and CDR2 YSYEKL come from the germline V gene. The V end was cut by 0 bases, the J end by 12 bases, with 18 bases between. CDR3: CASSQEWGTSSVQFF. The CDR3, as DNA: TGCGCCAGCAGCCAAGAGTGGGGAACTAGCAGCGTGCAGTTCTTC.

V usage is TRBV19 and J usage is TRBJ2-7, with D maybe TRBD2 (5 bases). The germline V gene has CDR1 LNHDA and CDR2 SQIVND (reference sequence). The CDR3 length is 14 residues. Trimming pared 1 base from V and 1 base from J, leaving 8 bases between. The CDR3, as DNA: TGTGCCAGTAGTATAGTCGGGGATTCCTACGAGCAGTACTTC. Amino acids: CASSIVGDSYEQYF.

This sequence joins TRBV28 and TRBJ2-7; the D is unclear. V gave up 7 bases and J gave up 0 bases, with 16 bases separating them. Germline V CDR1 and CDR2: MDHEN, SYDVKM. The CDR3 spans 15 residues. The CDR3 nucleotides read TGTGCCAGCACCTCAAGTGCCAGGTTCTCCTACGAGCAGTACTTC. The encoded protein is CASTSSARFSYEQYF.

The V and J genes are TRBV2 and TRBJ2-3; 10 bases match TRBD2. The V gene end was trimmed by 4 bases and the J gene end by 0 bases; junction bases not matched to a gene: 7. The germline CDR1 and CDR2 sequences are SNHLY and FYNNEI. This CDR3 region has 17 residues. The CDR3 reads CASSGQIAGGSTDTQYF. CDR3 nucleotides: TGTGCCAGCAGTGGGCAAATAGCGGGGGGTAGCACAGATACGCAGTATTTT. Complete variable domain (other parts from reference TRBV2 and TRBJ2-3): EPEVTQTPSHQVTQMGQEVILRCVPISNHLYFYWYRQILGQKVEFLVSFYNNEISEKSEIFDDQFSVERPDGSNFTLKIRSTKLEDSAMYFCASSGQIAGGSTDTQYFGPGTRLTVL.

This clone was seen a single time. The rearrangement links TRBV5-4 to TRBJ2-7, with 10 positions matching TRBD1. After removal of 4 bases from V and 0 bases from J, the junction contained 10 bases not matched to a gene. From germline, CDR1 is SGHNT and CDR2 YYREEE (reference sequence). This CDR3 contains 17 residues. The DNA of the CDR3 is TGTGCCAGCAGCACCGGGACAGGGGTCGCGTTCTCCTACGAGCAGTACTTC. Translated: CASSTGTGVAFSYEQYF.

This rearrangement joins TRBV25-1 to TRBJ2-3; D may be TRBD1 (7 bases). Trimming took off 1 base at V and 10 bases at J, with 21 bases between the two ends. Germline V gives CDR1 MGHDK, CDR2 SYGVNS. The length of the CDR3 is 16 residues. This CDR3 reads CASSELRDREERAQYF. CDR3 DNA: TGTGCCAGCAGTGAATTGAGAGACAGGGAGGAGAGGGCGCAGTATTTT.